This T cell receptor (beta chain) was identified during a study of cytomegalovirus exposure and HLA in healthy donors. The CDR3 runs to 15 residues. From germline, CDR1 is SGHRS and CDR2 YFSETQ. V lost 4 bases and J lost 0, with 12 bases in between. Primers: 60 Vbeta forward and 13 Jbeta reverse. The table came from immunoSEQ multiplex PCR; TCRdb's copy has only in-frame clones and leaves some out. Among about 87,000 clones listed, approximately 69% were seen once. The chain carries TRBV5-1 and TRBJ2-3; weak D call: TRBD2 (6 bases). The sequence came from a man younger than 40 in good health and CMV-seropositive. Specimen: PBMCs. For the CDR3, the DNA is TGCGCCAGCAGCACCCCGGGGGAGAGCACAGATACGCAGTATTTT. This sequence encodes CASSTPGESTDTQYF.